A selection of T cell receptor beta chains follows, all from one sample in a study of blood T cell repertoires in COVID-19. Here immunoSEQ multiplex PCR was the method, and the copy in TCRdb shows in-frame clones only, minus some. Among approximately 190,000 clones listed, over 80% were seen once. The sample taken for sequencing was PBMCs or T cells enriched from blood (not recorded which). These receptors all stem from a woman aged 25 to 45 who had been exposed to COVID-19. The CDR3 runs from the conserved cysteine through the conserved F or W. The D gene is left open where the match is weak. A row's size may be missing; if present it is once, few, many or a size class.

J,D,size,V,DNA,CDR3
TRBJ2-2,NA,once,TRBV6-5,TGTGCCAGCAGTTACAGCGTTGGTAGCACCGGGGAGCTGTTTTTT,CASSYSVGSTGELFF
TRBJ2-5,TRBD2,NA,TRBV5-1,TGCGCCAGCAGCCTAGGACTAGCGGGACAAGAGACCCAGTACTTC,CASSLGLAGQETQYF
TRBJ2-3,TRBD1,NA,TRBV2,TGTGCCAGCAGTCGGGACAGTACCCAAAATACGCAGTATTTT,CASSRDSTQNTQYF
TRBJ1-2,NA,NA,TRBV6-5,TGTGCCAGCAAGCCCTCGGGGGGCGGGAACTATGGCTACACCTTC,CASKPSGGGNYGYTF
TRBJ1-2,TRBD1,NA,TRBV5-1,TGCGCCAGCAGCTTGGTGTCAGGGGGTGACTACTATGGCTACACCTTC,CASSLVSGGDYYGYTF
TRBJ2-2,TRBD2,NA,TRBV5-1,TGCGCCAGCAGCCTGCGACCCGGGACTAGCGGGGGGGCAGTAAGGACCGGGGAGCTGTTTTTT,CASSLRPGTSGGAVRTGELFF
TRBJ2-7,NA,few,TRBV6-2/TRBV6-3,TGTGCCAGCAGTAGTCGGGGGGCGTACTACGAGCAGTACTTC,CASSSRGAYYEQYF
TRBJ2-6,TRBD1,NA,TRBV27,TGTGCCAGCAGTTTTCACAGGGGCTCCTCTGGGGCCAACGTCCTGACTTTC,CASSFHRGSSGANVLTF
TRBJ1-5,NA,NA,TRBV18,TGTGCCAGCGCCAAATCAGGGGATCAGCAGCCCCAGCATTTT,CASAKSGDQQPQHF
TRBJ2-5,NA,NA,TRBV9,TGTGCCAGCAGCGCCCGAACCAACAGGGTTCAAGAGACCCAGTACTTC,CASSARTNRVQETQYF
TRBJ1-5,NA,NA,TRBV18,TGTGCCAGCTCACCCCGACAGGATAGCAATCAGCCCCAGCATTTT,CASSPRQDSNQPQHF
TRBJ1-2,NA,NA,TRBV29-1,TGCAGCGTCGGGGAGGGAACTAGTGCCTACACCTTC,CSVGEGTSAYTF
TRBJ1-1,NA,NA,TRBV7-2,TGTGCCAGCAGCCCCAGCGCCGGGAGGGCTTTCTTT,CASSPSAGRAFF
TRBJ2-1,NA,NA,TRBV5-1,TGCGCCAGCAGCAATCTAGAGACCGGTGAGCAGTTCTTC,CASSNLETGEQFF
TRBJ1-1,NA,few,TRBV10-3,TGTGCCACTAGCACAGGGAAACCTGAAGCTTTCTTT,CATSTGKPEAFF
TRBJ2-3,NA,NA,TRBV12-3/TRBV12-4,TGTGCCAGCACCAAGGACTGCACGGCTTTCCATTTT,CASTKDCTAFHF
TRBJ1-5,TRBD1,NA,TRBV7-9,TGTGCCAGCAGCCCGACAGGGAATCAGCCCCAGCATTTT,CASSPTGNQPQHF
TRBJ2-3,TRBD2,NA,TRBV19,TGTGCCAGTAGTATATGGCGGGGGGGCACAGATACGCAGTATTTT,CASSIWRGGTDTQYF
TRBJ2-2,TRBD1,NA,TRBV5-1,TGCGCCAGCAGCTTACGACAGGGGGCCATCTATGAGAACACCGGGGAGCTGTTTTTT,CASSLRQGAIYENTGELFF
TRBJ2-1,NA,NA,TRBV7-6,TGTGCCAGCAGCTTAACGGGTGGGCCAGGGGAGGGCTATGAGCAGTTCTTC,CASSLTGGPGEGYEQFF
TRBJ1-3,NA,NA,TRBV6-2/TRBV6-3,TGTGCCAGCAGTTACGGCCCCAGGGGATCGGTCACCATATATTTT,CASSYGPRGSVTIYF
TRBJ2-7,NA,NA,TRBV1,TGCACCAGCAGCCAAGCCTGGCCGAAACTATCAGAACGGTTCGAGCAGTACTTC,CTSSQAWPKLSERFEQYF